These 18 T cell receptor beta chains were sequenced from one sample in a study of blood T cell repertoires in COVID-19 (TCRdb year 2020). Library construction relied on the immunoSEQ multiplex PCR assay. This immuneACCESS table, as held by TCRdb, lists in-frame sequences with V and J called but not all clones. Of the missing ones, under half trace to an unresolved V gene in checked studies; the others have no known cause. For this sample there are 400,000 to 450,000 clones; 80% to 95% appear just once. The ten largest clones capture around 0.6% of the sample. The specimen sequenced was PBMCs or T cells enriched from blood (not recorded which). Every receptor here comes from a young man who had recovered from COVID-19.

V and J are TRBV10-3 and TRBJ1-3, with D uncertain. This CDR3 has 15 amino acids. The V end lost 0 bases, the J end lost 0 bases, and 6 bases lay between the germline ends. Per the germline V gene, CDR1 is ENHRY and CDR2 is SYGVKD. CDR3 DNA sequence: TGTGCCATCAGTGAGTCGCGTGACTCTGGAAACACCATATATTTT. It translates to CAISESRDSGNTIYF.

CDR3 DNA sequence: TGTGCCAGCAGCCAAGCGGGGGGGGTGGAGACCCAGTACTTC. Protein: CASSQAGGVETQYF. The chain has TRBV3-1 (or the pseudogene TRBV3-2) and TRBJ2-5, with 8 bases that match TRBD2. This CDR3 comprises 14 residues. Unmatched junction bases numbered 3, after V lost 1 base and J lost 5 bases. Germline CDR1 reads LGHDT; CDR2 reads YNNKEL (reference sequence).

This clone was picked up one time. The chain recombines TRBV5-4 with TRBJ2-7, with a weak D call TRBD2 (5 bases). Trimming removed 2 bases at V and 6 bases at J, with 12 bases between. Germline values: CDR1 SGHNT, CDR2 YYREEE (reference sequence). The CDR3 totals 13 residues. The CDR3 DNA sequence: TGTGCCAGCAGCTTACAGCTGGCGGGCGAGCAGTACTTC. Its translation: CASSLQLAGEQYF.

The chain joins TRBV19 to TRBJ2-2; 9 nucleotides line up with TRBD2. The CDR3 length is 19 residues. V was clipped by 5 bases and J by 6 bases; unmatched bases: 19. CDR1 and CDR2 (germline): LNHDA, SQIVND (reference sequence). This CDR3 is CASSLGLARSVRSAGELFF. In DNA, the CDR3 is TGTGCCAGTAGTTTAGGACTAGCGCGTTCGGTCCGTTCCGCCGGGGAGCTGTTTTTT.

V gene TRBV19 combines with J gene TRBJ1-5; no firm D call. The length of the CDR3 is 14 residues. V lost 1 base to trimming and J lost 2 bases, with 6 bases between them. Germline V gene sequence: CDR1 LNHDA, CDR2 SQIVND (reference sequence). The DNA of the CDR3 is TGTGCCAGTAGTATAGTAGAGGGCAATCAGCCCCAGCATTTT. Protein sequence: CASSIVEGNQPQHF.

The V and J genes are TRBV5-1 and TRBJ2-6, with 10 bases identical to TRBD1. The CDR3 is 17 residues long. The ends lost 4 bases at V and 2 bases at J; junction bases unmatched: 6. Germline CDR1 and CDR2: SGHRS and YFSETQ. CDR3 bases: TGCGCCAGCAGCCCTGGGACAGGGGAAACTGGGGCCAACGTCCTGACTTTC. This gives the protein CASSPGTGETGANVLTF.

This clone was detected once. The J gene is TRBJ2-7, the V gene TRBV19, with 7 bases matching TRBD1. CDR3 length: 16 residues. Germline lookup yields CDR1 LNHDA and CDR2 SQIVND (reference sequence). The V and J ends lost 1 base and 7 bases, in that order; junction bases with no gene match: 13. For the CDR3, the DNA is TGTGCCAGTAGTATAGTCCCGGGACAGCCTCTTCGGGAGCAGTACTTC. Translation gives CASSIVPGQPLREQYF.

The CDR3 reads CASSFDRVAMNTEAFF. DNA for the CDR3: TGCGCCAGCAGCTTTGACAGGGTTGCCATGAACACTGAAGCTTTCTTT. The rearrangement links TRBV5-1 to TRBJ1-1; the match to TRBD1 covers 7 bases. Trimming removed 2 bases from V and 0 bases from J; junction bases left unmatched: 7. Germline lookup yields CDR1 SGHRS and CDR2 YFSETQ. This CDR3 contains 16 residues.

This sequence joins TRBV28 and TRBJ1-5; TRBD1 might be the D (6 bases). Germline V gene sequence: CDR1 MDHEN, CDR2 SYDVKM. V was shortened by 5 bases and J by 7 bases, with 9 bases between the two germline ends. The CDR3 runs to 12 residues. The CDR3 spells CASSTDRQPQHF. CDR3 sequence (DNA): TGTGCCAGCAGTACAGACAGGCAGCCCCAGCATTTT.

The chain joins TRBV29-1 to TRBJ2-1; 7 bases match TRBD2. With 2 bases clipped from V and 10 bases from J, the junction kept 11 bases outside the gene matches. This CDR3 region has 14 residues. Germline V lookup: CDR1 SQVTM, CDR2 ANQGSEA. The CDR3 DNA reads TGCAGCGTTGAATCCGCTAGCGGAGGGAGGGAGCAGTTCTTC. The encoded protein is CSVESASGGREQFF.

This sequence joins TRBV12-3 or TRBV12-4 and TRBJ2-7; TRBD2 agrees at 7 bases. The CDR3 runs to 13 residues. The junction had 6 bases not matched to a gene; V was cut back by 4 bases and J by 6 bases. CDR3 DNA: TGTGCCAGCAGTTCCCAAGCGGGACTCGAGCAGTACTTC. It translates to CASSSQAGLEQYF.

The chain has TRBV10-3 and TRBJ1-2, with 8 bases lining up with TRBD1. V trimming: 9 bases; J trimming: 0 bases; junction bases outside the gene matches: 6. This CDR3 has 14 amino acids. Looked up from germline, CDR1 is ENHRY and CDR2 is SYGVKD. This CDR3 reads CAMRSTGANYGYTF. The CDR3, as DNA: TGTGCCATGAGGTCGACAGGGGCTAACTATGGCTACACCTTC.

The V and J genes are TRBV9 and TRBJ2-3; D is unclear. CDR1 is SGDLS and CDR2 is YYNGEE in the germline V gene. The length of the CDR3 is 11 residues. The V gene lost 4 bases and the J gene lost 6 bases, with 6 bases spanning the gap. DNA for the CDR3: TGTGCCAGCAGCCCCCTCGATACGCAGTATTTT. It codes for CASSPLDTQYF.

The chain carries TRBV9 and TRBJ2-3, with 9 bases fitting TRBD2. Per germline, CDR1 SGDLS and CDR2 YYNGEE. The CDR3 has 18 amino acids. V lost 5 bases, J lost 1 base, and 14 bases stayed unmatched. CDR3 DNA: TGTGCCAGCAGTGCTAGCGGGATGATCGGACTAGGCACAGATACGCAGTATTTT. Amino acids: CASSASGMIGLGTDTQYF.

This clone appeared once. The DNA for the CDR3 is TGTGCCACCAGCAGAGCCAGGGGTGGTCAGCCCCAGCATTTT. Protein product: CATSRARGGQPQHF. The V gene is TRBV15, the J gene TRBJ1-5, with D perhaps TRBD1 (6 bases). V dropped 1 base and J dropped 6 bases, with 10 bases sitting between them. Germline V gene data show CDR1 as LNHNV and CDR2 as YYDKDF (reference sequence). This CDR3 has 14 residues.

The chain links TRBV10-1 to TRBJ2-1; 8 bases match TRBD2. The CDR3 sequence is 14 residues long. Germline CDR1 reads WNHNN; CDR2 reads SYGVQD (reference sequence). With 8 bases clipped from V and 1 base from J, the junction kept 4 bases outside the gene matches. Here the CDR3 DNA reads TGCGCCAGCGGCGGCGGGAGGTCCTACAATGAGCAGTTCTTC. It yields the protein CASGGGRSYNEQFF.

The rearrangement links TRBV7-8 to TRBJ1-2; 8 bases match TRBD1. This CDR3 contains 15 residues. J lost 3 bases, V lost 5 bases, and 8 bases had no gene match. Germline V gene lookup returns CDR1 SGHVS and CDR2 FQNEAQ. The CDR3 DNA sequence: TGTGCCAGCAGCCCACCAGGACAGGGTGACTATGGCTACACCTTC. It yields the protein CASSPPGQGDYGYTF.

Concerning this clone itself: Germline and junction disagree at one end, which may indicate a read error. This chain uses TRBV6-5 with TRBJ1-1; D possibly corresponds to TRBD1 (6 bases). The CDR3 loop spans 14 amino acids. The germline V gene encodes CDR1 MNHEY and CDR2 SVGAGI. DNA for the CDR3: TGTGCCAGCAGTTCTGGGAGGGGGAACTCTGAAGCTTTCTTT. This translates into CASSSGRGNSEAFF.